This T cell receptor (beta chain) was captured in a study of post-analysis software for immune sequencing data. Unique molecular identifiers were built into the TCR beta cDNA libraries. Once 1 to 10 million T cells were used, hundreds of thousands of cDNA molecules resulted. TCRdb reanalysed the PCR reads using MiXCR and keeps one entry per CDR3 protein. Of hundreds of thousands of distinct CDR3 sequences in the sample, around 34% were seen once. For this clonotype: Its antigen remains unknown.

The CDR3 consists of 15 residues. CDR1 is DFQATT and CDR2 is SNEGSKA in the germline V gene (reference sequence). V lost 1 base and J 9 bases, leaving 19 bases between the germline ends. General observations from the study: Diversity measured as normalized Chao1 was significantly lower in multiple sclerosis patients than in controls. Elevated frequency relative to controls characterized roughly 5 TRBV segments in patients, TRBV5-6, TRBV5-1 and TRBV20-1 among them.

This chain links TRBV20-1 with TRBJ2-1; possibly TRBD1 for D (6 bases). The sample was blood. The TCR sequence derives from a girl aged 5 to 17 with multiple sclerosis. The CDR3 DNA is TGCAGTGCTAGAGTCCTAGCAAGGGGGACACTTGAGCAGTTCTTC. Translating it yields CSARVLARGTLEQFF.